The clone carrying this T cell receptor beta chain came up a few times. There are 14 residues in the CDR3. V lost 5 bases and J lost 1, with 11 bases in between. Germline V CDR1 and CDR2: MGHRA, YSYEKL. This sample is part of a study of T-cell memory formation after mild COVID-19. TCRdb reprocessed the 5' RACE reads with MiXCR, giving one entry per CDR3 protein. The repertoire holds fewer than 75,000 distinct CDR3 sequences, with 9% to 15% as singletons. The sample taken for sequencing was PBMCs or a T cell subset sorted from them (not recorded which). The TCR comes from a man aged 18 to 29 who had mild COVID-19 (a few samples of this study predate the infection). Cell type and time point are not known. This sequence joins TRBV4-1 and TRBJ2-5; D possibly corresponds to TRBD1 (5 bases). CDR3 loop: CASSATVIQETQYF. In DNA, the CDR3 is TGCGCCAGCAGCGCGACAGTGATCCAAGAGACCCAGTACTTC.